This T cell receptor (beta chain) appears in the sequencing data of a study of molecular identifiers for immune sequencing clone quantification. Study overall: Naive CD8 cell RNA, from roughly 18,000 or 92,000 cells, was split five ways in replicates, with four sequenced.

This clonotype appeared many times. Antigen unknown. Findings and caveats of the study: Should identical TCR molecules share a barcode, the sizes of highly expanded clones could be underestimated.

Sorting selected naive CD8 T cells with a CD8+CD4-CCR7+CD45RA+ phenotype. In preparing bulk TCR libraries, previously described methods and listed TCR primers were used. TCRdb itself ran the PCR reads through MiXCR, one entry per CDR3 protein. The table includes over 600,000 distinct CDR3 sequences, approximately 20% detected once. The TCR was taken from a human donor in good health. Some libraries in this study had Jurkat cell RNA spiked in. The sample was naive CD8+ T cells from blood, with Jurkat cell RNA spiked in. The subset: FACS-sorted CD8+CD4-CCR7+CD45RA+ naive T cells.

The CDR3 spells CASSLAGRTEAFF. In DNA form, the CDR3 reads TGTGCCAGCAGCTTAGCAGGGCGCACTGAAGCTTTCTTT. This sequence joins TRBV7-9 and TRBJ1-1; the D is unclear. The CDR3 has 13 residues. Deletions cut 0 bases from V and 4 bases from J, with 6 bases between. CDR1 is SEHNR, CDR2 FQNEAQ, per germline (reference sequence). Complete variable domain (other parts from reference TRBV7-9 and TRBJ1-1): DTGVSQNPRHKITKRGQNVTFRCDPISEHNRLYWYRQTLGQGPEFLTYFQNEAQLEKSRLLSDRFSAERPKGSFSTLEIQRTEQGDSAMYLCASSLAGRTEAFFGQGTRLTVV.